Here is one T cell receptor (beta chain) with its context. This sample was included in a study of blood T cell repertoires in COVID-19. Study context: Collection of acute and convalescent COVID-19 samples took place in the United States, Italy and Spain. From T cells, B-cell-depleted T cells, or PBMCs came the material, which was cDNA or gDNA.

Original handling: Reference gene primer amplification gave nucleated cell count estimates. Using immunoSEQ multiplex PCR, the repertoire was profiled, and TCRdb retains in-frame clones only, with some absent. V and J calls and clone size are copied from that table; D and trimming were computed from the DNA. This table has fewer than 300,000 clones, around 82% appearing once. The germline CDR1 and CDR2 sequences are MNHEY and SVGEGT. CDR3 length: 20 residues. Trimming stripped 2 bases from V and 0 bases from J, with 20 bases between. The chain combines TRBV6-2 or TRBV6-3 with TRBJ1-6; no firm D call. Sequencing was done on a sample of peripheral blood. This receptor was identified in a woman aged 18-29 years with acute or convalescent COVID-19. The CDR3 protein is CASSYPRVGPLSSYNSPLHF. CDR3 bases: TGTGCCAGCAGTTACCCCCGCGTGGGCCCGTTGAGCTCCTATAATTCACCCCTCCACTTT.